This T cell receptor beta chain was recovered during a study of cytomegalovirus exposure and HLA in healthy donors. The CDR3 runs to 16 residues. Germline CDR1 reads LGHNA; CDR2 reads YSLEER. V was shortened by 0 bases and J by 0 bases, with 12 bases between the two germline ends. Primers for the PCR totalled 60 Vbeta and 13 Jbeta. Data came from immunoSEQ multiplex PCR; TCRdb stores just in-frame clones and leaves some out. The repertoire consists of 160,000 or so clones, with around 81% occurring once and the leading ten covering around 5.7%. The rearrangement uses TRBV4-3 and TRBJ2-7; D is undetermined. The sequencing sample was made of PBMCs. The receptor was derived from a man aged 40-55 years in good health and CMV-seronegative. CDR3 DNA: TGCGCCAGCAGCCAAGATCTTACTCTAGACTCCTACGAGCAGTACTTC. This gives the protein CASSQDLTLDSYEQYF.